This T cell receptor (beta chain) appears in the sequencing data of a study of human T cells and chemical hapten exposure. The wider study: The study patch tested 0.01% DPC on the upper back and read results at 6 days. Patients were mainly female, each with alopecia areata, totalis or universalis. Small differences in pooled library volume mainly drove the variation in TCR yields per sample.

Time point noted: patch test 1, 2 weeks after DPC sensitization. Treatment defined: therapeutic diphenylcyclopropenone sensitization with weekly scalp DPC. The authors' total RNA extraction used unfractionated whole blood. TCRdb analysed the RACE reads with MiXCR anew, one entry per CDR3 protein. The sample contains about 340,000 distinct CDR3 sequences, around 7% of which appear only once. V was trimmed by 0 bases and J by 0 bases, leaving 8 bases between them. Germline loops: CDR1 MNHEY, CDR2 SVGAGI. CDR3 size: 15 residues. This sequence originates from a woman aged 18-35 years with alopecia areata. Some clones in this sample may be carry-over from other donors' samples. The chain joins TRBV6-5 to TRBJ1-1; D is possibly TRBD1 (5 bases). The starting material was whole blood, obtained in connection with sensitization to the hapten diphenylcyclopropenone (DPC). The CDR3 is CASSYSTAMNTEAFF. The CDR3, as DNA: TGTGCCAGCAGTTACTCGACAGCAATGAACACTGAAGCTTTCTTT.